This TCR beta chain comes out of a study of beta chain features in type 1 diabetes. For the study at large: Sorted cells, some 110 million in number, were examined across all samples.

As every portion of the isolated RNA was reverse transcribed, the sequencing read expressed TCRB transcripts. Produced via immunoSEQ multiplex PCR; TCRdb's table is partial and in-frame only. The sample gives approximately 150,000 clones, more than 10% of which show up once; 1.3% is in the top ten. Findings and limits, study-wide: Within each of all four CD4+ subsets, Type 1 diabetes patients had TCRB CDR3s that were moderately but significantly shorter. PCR might preferentially amplify shorter templates, equally in patients and controls.

Germline CDR1 KGHSH, CDR2 LQKENI. CDR3 size: 15 residues. V lost 0 bases and J lost 6, with 12 bases in between. This clone was picked up a small number of times. The antigen is not known. Over 98% purity was reached by all sorted populations. The source material was central memory CD4+ T cells from blood. V gene TRBV18 combines with J gene TRBJ2-1; D is uncertain. The TCR comes from a man between 18 and 29 years old with type 1 diabetes. The CDR3 DNA follows: TGTGCCAGCTCACCACCGCCTCTCCTTTCCAATGAGCAGTTCTTC. This codes for CASSPPPLLSNEQFF. Together with reference TRBV18 and TRBJ2-1, the CDR3 gives the full variable domain: NAGVMQNPRHLVRRRGQEARLRCSPMKGHSHVYWYRQLPEEGLKFMVYLQKENIIDESGMPKERFSAEFPKEGPSILRIQQVVRGDSAAYFCASSPPPLLSNEQFFGPGTRLTVL.